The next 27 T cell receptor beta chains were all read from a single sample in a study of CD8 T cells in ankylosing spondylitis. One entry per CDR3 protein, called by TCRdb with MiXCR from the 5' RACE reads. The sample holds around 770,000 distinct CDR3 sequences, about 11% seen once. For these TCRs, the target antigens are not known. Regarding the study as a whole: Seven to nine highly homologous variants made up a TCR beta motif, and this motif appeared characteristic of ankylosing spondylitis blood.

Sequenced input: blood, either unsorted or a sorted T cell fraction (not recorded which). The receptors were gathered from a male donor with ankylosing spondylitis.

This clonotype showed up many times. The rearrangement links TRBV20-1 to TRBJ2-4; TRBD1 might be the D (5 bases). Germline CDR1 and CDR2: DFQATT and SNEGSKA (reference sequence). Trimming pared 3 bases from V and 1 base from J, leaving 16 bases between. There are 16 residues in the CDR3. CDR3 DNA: TGCAGTGCTAGGACATTCGGCAGGGATGCCAAAAACATTCAGTACTTC. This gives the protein CSARTFGRDAKNIQYF.

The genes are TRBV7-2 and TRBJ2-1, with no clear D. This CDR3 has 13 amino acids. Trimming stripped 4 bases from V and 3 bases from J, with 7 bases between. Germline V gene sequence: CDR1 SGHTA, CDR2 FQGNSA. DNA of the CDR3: TGTGCCAGCAGCTCCCAAAACTACAATGAGCAGTTCTTC. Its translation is CASSSQNYNEQFF.

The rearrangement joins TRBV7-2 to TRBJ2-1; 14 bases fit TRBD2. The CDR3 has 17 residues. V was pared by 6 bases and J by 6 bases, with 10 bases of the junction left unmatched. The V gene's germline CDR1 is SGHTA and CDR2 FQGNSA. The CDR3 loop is CASRAPVGTSGSNEQFF. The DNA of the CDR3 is TGTGCCAGCAGGGCCCCGGTCGGGACTAGCGGGAGCAATGAGCAGTTCTTC. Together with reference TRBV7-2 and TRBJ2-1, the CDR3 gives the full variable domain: GAGVSQSPSNKVTEKGKDVELRCDPISGHTALYWYRQSLGQGLEFLIYFQGNSAPDKSGLPSDRFSAERTGGSVSTLTIQRTQQEDSAVYLCASRAPVGTSGSNEQFFGPGTRLTVL.

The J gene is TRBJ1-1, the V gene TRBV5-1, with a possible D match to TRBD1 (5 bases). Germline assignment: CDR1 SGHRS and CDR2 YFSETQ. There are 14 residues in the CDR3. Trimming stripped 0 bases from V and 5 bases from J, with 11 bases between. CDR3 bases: TGCGCCAGCAGCTTGGAGGGGCGCGATACTGAAGCTTTCTTT. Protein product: CASSLEGRDTEAFF.

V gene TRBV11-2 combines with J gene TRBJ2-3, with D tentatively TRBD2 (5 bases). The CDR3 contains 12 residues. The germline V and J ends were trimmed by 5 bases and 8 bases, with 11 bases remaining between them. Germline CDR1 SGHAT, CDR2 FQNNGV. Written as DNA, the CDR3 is TGTGCCAGCAGCCTTGAGGGCCCTACGCAGTATTTT. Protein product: CASSLEGPTQYF.

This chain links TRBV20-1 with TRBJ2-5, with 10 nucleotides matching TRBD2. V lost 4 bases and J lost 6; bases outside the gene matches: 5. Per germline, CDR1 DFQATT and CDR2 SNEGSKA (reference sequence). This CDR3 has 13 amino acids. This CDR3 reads CSATVAGGKTQYF. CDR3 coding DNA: TGCAGTGCTACCGTAGCGGGGGGAAAGACCCAGTACTTC.

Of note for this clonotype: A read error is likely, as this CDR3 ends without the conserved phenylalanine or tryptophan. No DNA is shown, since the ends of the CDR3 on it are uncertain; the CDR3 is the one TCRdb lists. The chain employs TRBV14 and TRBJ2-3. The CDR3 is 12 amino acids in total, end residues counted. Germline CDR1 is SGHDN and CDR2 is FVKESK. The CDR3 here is CASSQDWGSPRL.

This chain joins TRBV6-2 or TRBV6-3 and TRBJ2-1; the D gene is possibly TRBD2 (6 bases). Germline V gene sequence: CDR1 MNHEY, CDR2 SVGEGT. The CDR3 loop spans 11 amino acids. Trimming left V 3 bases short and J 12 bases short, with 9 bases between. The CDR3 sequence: CASSYWTMQFF. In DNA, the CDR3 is TGTGCCAGCAGTTATTGGACTATGCAGTTCTTC.

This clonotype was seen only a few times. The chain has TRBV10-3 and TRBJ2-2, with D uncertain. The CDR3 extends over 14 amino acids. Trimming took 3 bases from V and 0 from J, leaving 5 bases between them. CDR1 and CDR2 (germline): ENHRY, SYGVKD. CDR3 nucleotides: TGTGCCATCAGTGAATCAGCGAACACCGGGGAGCTGTTTTTT. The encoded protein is CAISESANTGELFF.

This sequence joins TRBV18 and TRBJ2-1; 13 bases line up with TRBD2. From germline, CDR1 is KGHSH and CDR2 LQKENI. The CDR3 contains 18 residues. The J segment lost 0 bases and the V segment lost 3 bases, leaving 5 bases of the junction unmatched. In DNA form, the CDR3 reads TGTGCCAGCTCACCCGGACTAGCGGGGGCCAGCTCCTACAATGAGCAGTTCTTC. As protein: CASSPGLAGASSYNEQFF. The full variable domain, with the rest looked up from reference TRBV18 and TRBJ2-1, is NAGVMQNPRHLVRRRGQEARLRCSPMKGHSHVYWYRQLPEEGLKFMVYLQKENIIDESGMPKERFSAEFPKEGPSILRIQQVVRGDSAAYFCASSPGLAGASSYNEQFFGPGTRLTVL.

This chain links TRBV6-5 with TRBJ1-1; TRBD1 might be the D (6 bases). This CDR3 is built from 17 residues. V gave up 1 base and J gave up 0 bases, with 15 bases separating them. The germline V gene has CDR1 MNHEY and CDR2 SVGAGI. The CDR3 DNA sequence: TGTGCCAGCAGTTACTTGGCGGGACATAGGATGAACACTGAAGCTTTCTTT. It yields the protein CASSYLAGHRMNTEAFF.

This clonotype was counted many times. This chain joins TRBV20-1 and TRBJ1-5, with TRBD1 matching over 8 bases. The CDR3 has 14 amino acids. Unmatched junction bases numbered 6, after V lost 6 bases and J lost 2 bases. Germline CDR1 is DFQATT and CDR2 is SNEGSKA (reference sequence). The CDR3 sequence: CSAPETGGNQPQHF. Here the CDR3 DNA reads TGCAGTGCCCCCGAGACAGGGGGCAATCAGCCCCAGCATTTT.

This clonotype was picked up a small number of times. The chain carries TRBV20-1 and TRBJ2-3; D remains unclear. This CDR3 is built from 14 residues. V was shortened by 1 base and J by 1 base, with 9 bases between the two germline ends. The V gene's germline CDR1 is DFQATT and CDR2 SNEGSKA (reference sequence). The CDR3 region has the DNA TGCAGTGCTAGAGGGATATTGGGCACAGATACGCAGTATTTT. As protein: CSARGILGTDTQYF.

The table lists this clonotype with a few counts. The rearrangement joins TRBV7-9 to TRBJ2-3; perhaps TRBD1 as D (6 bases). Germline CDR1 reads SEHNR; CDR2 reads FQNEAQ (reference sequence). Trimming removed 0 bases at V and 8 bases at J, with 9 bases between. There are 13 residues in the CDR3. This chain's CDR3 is CASSLAEGGTQYF. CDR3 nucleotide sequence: TGTGCCAGCAGCTTAGCTGAAGGGGGTACGCAGTATTTT. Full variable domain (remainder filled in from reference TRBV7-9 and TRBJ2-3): DTGVSQNPRHKITKRGQNVTFRCDPISEHNRLYWYRQTLGQGPEFLTYFQNEAQLEKSRLLSDRFSAERPKGSFSTLEIQRTEQGDSAMYLCASSLAEGGTQYFGPGTRLTVL.

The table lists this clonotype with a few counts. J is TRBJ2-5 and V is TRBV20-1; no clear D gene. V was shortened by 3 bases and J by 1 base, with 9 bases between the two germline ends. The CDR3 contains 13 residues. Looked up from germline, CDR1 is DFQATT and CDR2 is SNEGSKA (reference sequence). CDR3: CSASRQTQETQYF. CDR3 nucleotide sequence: TGCAGTGCTAGCCGGCAGACCCAAGAGACCCAGTACTTC.

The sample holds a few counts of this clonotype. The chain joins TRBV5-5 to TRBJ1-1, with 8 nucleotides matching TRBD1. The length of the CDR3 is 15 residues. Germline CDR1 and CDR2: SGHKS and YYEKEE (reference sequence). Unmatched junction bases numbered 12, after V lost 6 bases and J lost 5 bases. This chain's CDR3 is CASTFLTGARTEAFF. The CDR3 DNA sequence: TGTGCCAGCACCTTTCTGACAGGGGCACGGACTGAAGCTTTCTTT. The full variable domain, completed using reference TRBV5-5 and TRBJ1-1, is DAGVTQSPTHLIKTRGQQVTLRCSPISGHKSVSWYQQVLGQGPQFIFQYYEKEERGRGNFPDRFSARQFPNYSSELNVNALLLGDSALYLCASTFLTGARTEAFFGQGTRLTVV.

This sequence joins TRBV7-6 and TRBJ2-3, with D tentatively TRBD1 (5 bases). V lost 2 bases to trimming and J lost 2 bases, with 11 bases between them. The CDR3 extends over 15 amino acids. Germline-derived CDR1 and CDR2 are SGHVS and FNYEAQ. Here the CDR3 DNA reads TGTGCCAGCAGCTTATCCCGACAGTTCACAGATACGCAGTATTTT. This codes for CASSLSRQFTDTQYF.

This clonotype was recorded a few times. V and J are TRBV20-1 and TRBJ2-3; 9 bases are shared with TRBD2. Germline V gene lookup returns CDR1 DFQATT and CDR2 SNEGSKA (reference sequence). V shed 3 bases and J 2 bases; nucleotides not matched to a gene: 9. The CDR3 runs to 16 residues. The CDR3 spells CSASKASGINTDTQYF. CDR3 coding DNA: TGCAGTGCTAGTAAAGCTAGCGGGATAAACACAGATACGCAGTATTTT.

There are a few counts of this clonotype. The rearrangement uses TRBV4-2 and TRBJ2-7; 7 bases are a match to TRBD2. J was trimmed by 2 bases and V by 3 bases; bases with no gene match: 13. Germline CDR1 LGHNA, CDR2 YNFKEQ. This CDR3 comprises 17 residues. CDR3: CASSHQRGGSSPYEQYF. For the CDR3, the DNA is TGTGCCAGCAGCCACCAGAGGGGCGGGAGCTCTCCCTACGAGCAGTACTTC.

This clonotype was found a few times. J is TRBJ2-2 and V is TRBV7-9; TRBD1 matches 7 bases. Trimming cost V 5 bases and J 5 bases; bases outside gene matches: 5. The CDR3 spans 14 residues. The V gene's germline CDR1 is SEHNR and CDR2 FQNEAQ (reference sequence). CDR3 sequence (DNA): TGTGCCAGCAGCAAAAACAGGGGAACCGGGGAGCTGTTTTTT. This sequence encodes CASSKNRGTGELFF.

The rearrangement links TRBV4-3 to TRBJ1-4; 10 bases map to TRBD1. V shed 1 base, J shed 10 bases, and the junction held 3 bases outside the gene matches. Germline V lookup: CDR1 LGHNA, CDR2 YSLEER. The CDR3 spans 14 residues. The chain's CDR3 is CASSQGQGAGKLFF. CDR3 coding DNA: TGCGCCAGCAGCCAAGGACAGGGGGCCGGAAAACTGTTTTTT.

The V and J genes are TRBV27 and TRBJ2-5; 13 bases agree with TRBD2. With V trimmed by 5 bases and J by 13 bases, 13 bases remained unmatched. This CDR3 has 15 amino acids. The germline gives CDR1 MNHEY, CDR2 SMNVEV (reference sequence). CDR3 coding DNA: TGTGCCAGCAGTCCTCCGGGACTAGCGGGAATCCGGTGGTACTTC. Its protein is CASSPPGLAGIRWYF.

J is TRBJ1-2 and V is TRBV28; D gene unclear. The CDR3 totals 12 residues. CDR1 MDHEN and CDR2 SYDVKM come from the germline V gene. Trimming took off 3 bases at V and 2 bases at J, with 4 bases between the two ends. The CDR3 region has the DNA TGTGCCAGCAGTTTCTGGAACTATGGCTACACCTTC. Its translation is CASSFWNYGYTF.

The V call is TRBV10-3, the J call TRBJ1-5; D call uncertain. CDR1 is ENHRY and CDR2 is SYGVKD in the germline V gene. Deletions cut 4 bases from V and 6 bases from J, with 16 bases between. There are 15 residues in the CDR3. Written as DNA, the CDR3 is TGTGCCATCAGTGGGACCCGACTAGCGGGTCAGCCCCAGCATTTT. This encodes CAISGTRLAGQPQHF.

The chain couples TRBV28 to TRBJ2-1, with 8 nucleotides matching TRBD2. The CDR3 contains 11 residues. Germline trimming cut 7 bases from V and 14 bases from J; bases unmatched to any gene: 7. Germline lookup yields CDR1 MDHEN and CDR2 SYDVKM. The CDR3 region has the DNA TGTGCCAGCAACCGACCGGGACTAGAGTTCTTC. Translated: CASNRPGLEFF.

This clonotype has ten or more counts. The CDR3 DNA reads TGTGCCAGCAGCTTCCCGGGCTCCCGACGAGAGACCCAGTACTTC. This codes for CASSFPGSRRETQYF. The chain uses TRBV7-2 and TRBJ2-5; D is unclear. V shed 3 bases and J shed 4 bases, with 15 bases lying between them. Germline lookup yields CDR1 SGHTA and CDR2 FQGNSA. This CDR3 comprises 15 residues.

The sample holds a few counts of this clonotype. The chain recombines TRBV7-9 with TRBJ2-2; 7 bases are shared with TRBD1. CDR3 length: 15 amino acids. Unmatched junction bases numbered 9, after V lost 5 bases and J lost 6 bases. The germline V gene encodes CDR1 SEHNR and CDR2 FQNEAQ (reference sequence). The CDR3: CASSGGSQGAGELFF. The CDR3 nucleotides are TGTGCCAGCAGCGGCGGGTCCCAGGGGGCCGGGGAGCTGTTTTTT. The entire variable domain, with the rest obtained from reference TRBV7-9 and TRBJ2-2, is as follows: DTGVSQNPRHKITKRGQNVTFRCDPISEHNRLYWYRQTLGQGPEFLTYFQNEAQLEKSRLLSDRFSAERPKGSFSTLEIQRTEQGDSAMYLCASSGGSQGAGELFFGEGSRLTVL.